Each of the 26 T cell receptor beta chains below was sequenced from the same sample in a study of early stage breast cancer tumors (TCRdb year 2017). Library preparation employed the immunoSEQ multiplex PCR assay. The table was pulled from immuneACCESS by TCRdb, which kept in-frame rearrangements only. Such tables lose some clones; where checked, under half of the loss comes from unresolved V genes, and the rest has no known cause. Within this sample are 9,300 or so clones, with 65% to 75% of them counted one time only. The ten top clones hold under 20% of the sample. Sequencing was carried out using normal breast tissue next to the tumor. All receptors come from a person aged 55 to 69 with breast cancer.

This sequence joins TRBV5-5 and TRBJ2-5, with a tentative D call TRBD2 (5 bases). CDR3 length equals 15 residues. V was shortened by 4 bases and J by 2 bases, with 15 bases between the two germline ends. Looked up from germline, CDR1 is SGHKS and CDR2 is YYEKEE (reference sequence). The chain's CDR3 is CASSQGLTLQETQYF. CDR3 nucleotides: TGTGCCAGCAGCCAAGGACTTACTCTTCAAGAGACCCAGTACTTC.

This clone was seen more than once but under ten times. Here the CDR3 reads CASQVVNTEAFF. The CDR3 DNA is TGTGCCAGCCAGGTAGTGAACACTGAAGCTTTCTTT. This chain uses TRBV7-9 with TRBJ1-1; no clear D. The V and J ends lost 8 bases and 0 bases respectively, with 7 bases between them. Germline values: CDR1 SEHNR, CDR2 FQNEAQ (reference sequence). The length of the CDR3 is 12 residues.

This clone was seen more than once but under ten times. The rearrangement links TRBV9 to TRBJ2-1; 7 bases match TRBD2. Losses at the gene ends were 0 bases for V and 4 bases for J; bases not matched to a gene: 7. Germline V CDR1 and CDR2: SGDLS, YYNGEE. The CDR3 length is 16 residues. CDR3 residues: CASSVGSLAAYNEQFF. The CDR3, as DNA: TGTGCCAGCAGCGTAGGATCCCTAGCGGCATACAATGAGCAGTTCTTC.

The J gene is TRBJ1-5, the V gene TRBV4-3; no definite D call. Between the trimmed V and J ends, which lost 0 bases and 8 bases, there was a span of 8 bases. The V gene's germline CDR1 is LGHNA and CDR2 YSLEER. The CDR3 has 13 residues. The CDR3 here is CASSQEWREPQHF. DNA for the CDR3: TGCGCCAGCAGCCAAGAGTGGAGGGAGCCCCAGCATTTT.

This chain links TRBV4-3 with TRBJ2-2; 7 nucleotides agree with TRBD2. The CDR3 runs 14 residues. Losses at the gene ends were 1 base for V and 6 bases for J; bases not matched to a gene: 2. Germline CDR1 reads LGHNA; CDR2 reads YSLEER. In DNA form, the CDR3 reads TGCGCCAGCAGCCAAGTTAGCGGGCCCGGGGAGCTGTTTTTT. This sequence encodes CASSQVSGPGELFF.

CDR3 protein: CASSLTASGSTGELFF. In DNA, the CDR3 is TGCGCCAGCAGCTTGACGGCTAGCGGGAGCACCGGGGAGCTGTTTTTT. The chain joins TRBV5-1 to TRBJ2-2; 10 positions agree with TRBD2. Trimming cost V 1 base and J 4 bases; bases outside gene matches: 4. CDR1 SGHRS and CDR2 YFSETQ come from the germline V gene. CDR3 length: 16 amino acids.

Only a few counts were recorded for this clone. J is TRBJ1-5 and V is TRBV27; D is perhaps TRBD1 (5 bases). Germline-derived CDR1 and CDR2 are MNHEY and SMNVEV (reference sequence). V was shortened by 1 base and J by 2 bases, with 18 bases between the two germline ends. The CDR3 consists of 18 residues. As DNA, the CDR3 is TGTGCCAGCAGTTTATTGGGGTGGTCTGCGGGGGGCAATCAGCCCCAGCATTTT. This gives the protein CASSLLGWSAGGNQPQHF.

The chain carries TRBV7-2 and TRBJ1-4; TRBD1 might be the D (5 bases). Trimming removed 3 bases at V and 3 bases at J, with 11 bases between. The CDR3 contains 15 residues. The germline gives CDR1 SGHTA, CDR2 FQGNSA. This CDR3 reads CASSFGGRSNEKLFF. CDR3 bases: TGTGCCAGCAGCTTCGGGGGAAGGTCTAATGAAAAACTGTTTTTT.

The chain couples TRBV4-3 to TRBJ1-1; TRBD1 is a possible D gene (6 bases). The CDR3 spans 14 residues. The V gene lost 4 bases and the J gene lost 1 base, with 10 bases spanning the gap. Germline assignment: CDR1 LGHNA and CDR2 YSLEER. The CDR3 DNA follows: TGCGCCAGCAGCCGGGGGCATCCGAACACTGAAGCTTTCTTT. It specifies CASSRGHPNTEAFF.

The gene calls are TRBV5-6 and TRBJ2-2; D perhaps matches TRBD2 (5 bases). The CDR3 is made up of 14 amino acids. The germline V gene encodes CDR1 SGHDT and CDR2 YYEEEE. Trimming pared 5 bases from V and 6 bases from J, leaving 14 bases between. CDR3 sequence reads: CASRVNMGAGELFF. CDR3 bases: TGTGCCAGCAGGGTAAACATGGGAGCCGGGGAGCTGTTTTTT.

By sample fraction, this clone is medium-sized (0.01 to 0.1%). J is TRBJ2-1 and V is TRBV4-3, with TRBD2 identical over 8 bases. CDR3 length equals 17 residues. V trimming: 0 bases; J trimming: 7 bases; junction bases outside the gene matches: 11. In germline, CDR1 is LGHNA, CDR2 YSLEER. The CDR3 DNA reads TGCGCCAGCAGCCAAGATCTCTTGGGAGGCGGGGGGAATGAGCAGTTCTTC. Protein sequence: CASSQDLLGGGGNEQFF.

CDR3 bases: TGCAGCACTAGGGAGGTAGGGGAGAACACTGAAGCTTTCTTT. Protein: CSTREVGENTEAFF. V usage is TRBV29-1 and J usage is TRBJ1-1, with D possibly being TRBD1 (5 bases). Germline CDR1 SQVTM, CDR2 ANQGSEA. V was pared by 8 bases and J by 1 base, with 17 bases between. The CDR3 spans 14 residues.

V and J are TRBV7-8 and TRBJ2-3; 8 bases match TRBD2. CDR3 length: 18 residues. The germline V gene encodes CDR1 SGHVS and CDR2 FQNEAQ. J gave up 0 bases and V 4 bases, and 12 bases lay outside the gene matches. CDR3 nucleotide sequence: TGTGCCAGCAGCTCCCTAGCGGGCGGCGGTTTGAGCACAGATACGCAGTATTTT. Translated, it gives CASSSLAGGGLSTDTQYF.

V is TRBV9 and J is TRBJ2-2; D unclear. Germline V gives CDR1 SGDLS, CDR2 YYNGEE. V dropped 0 bases and J dropped 3 bases, with 9 bases sitting between them. This CDR3 has 15 residues. The CDR3 coding sequence is TGTGCCAGCAGCGTAGTTCCAAGAGACACCGGGGAGCTGTTTTTT. Translation gives CASSVVPRDTGELFF.

The rearrangement uses TRBV5-4 and TRBJ2-7, with 9 positions matching TRBD1. Germline V gene data show CDR1 as SGHNT and CDR2 as YYREEE (reference sequence). The CDR3 contains 14 residues. J was trimmed by 6 bases and V by 4 bases; bases with no gene match: 8. The CDR3 reads CASSAGQGRVEQYF. As DNA, the CDR3 is TGTGCCAGCAGCGCCGGACAGGGGAGAGTCGAGCAGTACTTC. The entire variable domain, with the rest obtained from reference TRBV5-4 and TRBJ2-7, is as follows: ETGVTQSPTHLIKTRGQQVTLRCSSQSGHNTVSWYQQALGQGPQFIFQYYREEENGRGNFPPRFSGLQFPNYSSELNVNALELDDSALYLCASSAGQGRVEQYFGPGTRLTVT.

This clone was recorded a few times. The V gene is TRBV19, the J gene TRBJ1-1; 11 nucleotides align to TRBD1. Per the germline V gene, CDR1 is LNHDA and CDR2 is SQIVND (reference sequence). There are 17 residues in the CDR3. After removal of 4 bases from V and 0 bases from J, the junction contained 7 bases not matched to a gene. The CDR3 protein is CASSRDGTGGMNTEAFF. The CDR3 coding sequence is TGTGCCAGTAGTAGGGACGGGACAGGGGGGATGAACACTGAAGCTTTCTTT. The whole variable domain, remainder taken from reference TRBV19 and TRBJ1-1, is DGGITQSPKYLFRKEGQNVTLSCEQNLNHDAMYWYRQDPGQGLRLIYYSQIVNDFQKGDIAEGYSVSREKKESFPLTVTSAQKNPTAFYLCASSRDGTGGMNTEAFFGQGTRLTVV.

The rearrangement uses TRBV4-3 and TRBJ1-2; the match to TRBD1 covers 12 bases. V dropped 2 bases and J dropped 4; count of bases not matched to a gene: 11. This CDR3 contains 18 residues. CDR1 is LGHNA, CDR2 YSLEER, per germline. This chain's CDR3 is CASSQQPGQGAQFYGYTF. The CDR3 bases are TGCGCCAGCAGCCAACAACCGGGACAGGGGGCCCAGTTCTATGGCTACACCTTC.

This sequence joins TRBV2 and TRBJ2-5; 10 bases map to TRBD2. The junction had 9 bases not matched to a gene; V was cut back by 6 bases and J by 5 bases. The CDR3 spans 15 residues. CDR1 SNHLY and CDR2 FYNNEI come from the germline V gene. CDR3 sequence reads: CASREREGPQETQYF. As DNA, the CDR3 is TGTGCCAGCAGAGAGCGGGAGGGACCCCAGGAGACCCAGTACTTC.

This clone is medium-sized in the sample. This chain uses TRBV19 with TRBJ2-2; perhaps TRBD2 as D (6 bases). This CDR3 comprises 12 residues. Trimming cost V 5 bases and J 7 bases, with 8 bases left between them. The germline V gene encodes CDR1 LNHDA and CDR2 SQIVND (reference sequence). The CDR3 DNA reads TGTGCCAGTAGTTGGGGGGTCGGGGAGCTGTTTTTT. It translates to CASSWGVGELFF.

This clone is a singleton in its sample. The chain uses TRBV2 and TRBJ2-1, with D perhaps matching TRBD2 (5 bases). The CDR3 covers 13 residues. The ends were cut back, 1 base at V and 9 bases at J, with 10 bases in the middle. The germline V gene has CDR1 SNHLY and CDR2 FYNNEI. CDR3 bases: TGTGCCAGCAGTGAAGACCTAGCTAGTGAGCAGTTCTTC. It codes for CASSEDLASEQFF.

This clone occurred a few times. The genes are TRBV19 and TRBJ2-1, with 9 bases aligning to TRBD2. V gave up 6 bases and J gave up 2 bases; unmatched junction bases: 5. There are 15 residues in the CDR3. CDR1 is LNHDA and CDR2 is SQIVND in the germline V gene (reference sequence). The CDR3: CASSQREATYNEQFF. As DNA, the CDR3 is TGTGCCAGTAGCCAGCGGGAGGCAACCTACAATGAGCAGTTCTTC. The entire variable domain, with the rest obtained from reference TRBV19 and TRBJ2-1, is as follows: DGGITQSPKYLFRKEGQNVTLSCEQNLNHDAMYWYRQDPGQGLRLIYYSQIVNDFQKGDIAEGYSVSREKKESFPLTVTSAQKNPTAFYLCASSQREATYNEQFFGPGTRLTVL.

This clone was detected only a few times. V and J are TRBV27 and TRBJ1-2; 8 nucleotides align to TRBD1. Germline trimming cut 5 bases from V and 7 bases from J; bases unmatched to any gene: 9. Germline V gene sequence: CDR1 MNHEY, CDR2 SMNVEV (reference sequence). The CDR3 is 14 amino acids. Here the CDR3 reads CASSTDRGIGGYTF. CDR3 nucleotides: TGTGCCAGCAGTACCGACAGGGGTATCGGTGGCTACACCTTC.

The rearrangement uses TRBV6-1 and TRBJ2-1; TRBD2 agrees at 12 bases. CDR3 size: 14 residues. V trimming: 3 bases; J trimming: 8 bases; junction bases outside the gene matches: 2. The V gene's germline CDR1 is MNHNS and CDR2 SASEGT. The CDR3: CASSETSGSHEQFF. Written as DNA, the CDR3 is TGTGCCAGCAGTGAGACTAGCGGGAGCCATGAGCAGTTCTTC.

This clone was counted between two and nine times. The chain recombines TRBV5-1 with TRBJ1-3, with a weak D call TRBD1 (5 bases). The V end was cut by 0 bases, the J end by 0 bases, with 7 bases between. Germline V gene lookup returns CDR1 SGHRS and CDR2 YFSETQ. The CDR3 sequence is 15 residues long. CDR3 in amino acids: CASSLADSSGNTIYF. CDR3 bases: TGCGCCAGCAGCTTGGCCGACAGCTCTGGAAACACCATATATTTT.

The chain recombines TRBV15 with TRBJ1-4; TRBD1 agrees at 7 bases. This CDR3 region has 15 residues. CDR1 and CDR2 (germline): LNHNV, YYDKDF (reference sequence). The ends lost 2 bases at V and 5 bases at J; junction bases unmatched: 5. The CDR3 spells CATSRRTGRNEKLFF. CDR3 sequence (DNA): TGTGCCACCAGCAGAAGGACAGGACGAAATGAAAAACTGTTTTTT.

The rearrangement links TRBV4-3 to TRBJ2-7, with D possibly being TRBD2 (6 bases). Trimming removed 1 base at V and 2 bases at J, with 15 bases between. The CDR3 covers 16 residues. Germline V lookup: CDR1 LGHNA, CDR2 YSLEER. CDR3: CASSQGRDRLTYEQYF. The CDR3 nucleotides read TGCGCCAGCAGCCAAGGGAGGGACCGCCTAACCTACGAGCAGTACTTC.